This T cell receptor (beta chain) was recorded in a study of post-analysis software for immune sequencing data. Remarks on this clonotype: No antigen is known for it.

The germline CDR1 and CDR2 sequences are SGHTA and FQGNSA. This CDR3 comprises 14 residues. V was cut by 2 bases and J by 5 bases, with 7 bases left in between. Study outcomes and limitations: Patients showed TRBV5-6, TRBV5-1 and TRBV20-1 among roughly 5 TRBV segments more frequent than in controls.

Built from TCR beta cDNA, the libraries had unique molecular identifiers in them. TCRdb called the PCR reads again in MiXCR, with one record for every CDR3 protein. The sample contains fewer than 550,000 distinct CDR3 sequences, 34% of which appear only once. The clonotype was recovered from a girl younger than 18 with multiple sclerosis. Input material: blood. The rearrangement uses TRBV7-2 and TRBJ1-6; D remains ambiguous. CDR3 in amino acids: CASSLMGDNSPLHF. CDR3 nucleotide sequence: TGTGCCAGCAGCTTAATGGGAGATAATTCACCCCTCCACTTT.